The sequence of this T cell receptor (beta chain) was determined in a study of blood T cell repertoires in COVID-19. The germline gives CDR1 SGHVS, CDR2 FQNEAQ. This CDR3 contains 16 residues. Unmatched junction bases numbered 3, after V lost 0 bases and J lost 3 bases. Methods used by the authors: Amplification with reference gene primers provided the estimates of nucleated cell counts. Clones were sequenced by immunoSEQ multiplex PCR, and TCRdb holds only the in-frame ones, with some missing. V, J and clone size derive from that table, while D and trimming were established from the DNA sequence. Of 150,000 to 200,000 clones listed, 80% to 90% are singletons.

The source of this sequence is a man aged 55 to 69 with acute or convalescent COVID-19. The V call is TRBV7-8, the J call TRBJ2-2; TRBD2 aligns across 8 bases. The specimen sequenced was peripheral blood. The CDR3 DNA is TGTGCCAGCAGCTTAGCCGGGGGGGTCGACACCGGGGAGCTGTTTTTT. Encoded protein: CASSLAGGVDTGELFF.